This T cell receptor beta chain was identified in a study of cytomegalovirus exposure and HLA in healthy donors. A few counts support this clone. Amplification used 60 Vbeta primers and 13 Jbeta primers. Libraries were prepared by immunoSEQ multiplex PCR; TCRdb keeps only in-frame clonotypes and omits some of them. The data contain 150,000 to 160,000 clones, approximately 80% of them singletons. CDR1 SQVTM and CDR2 ANQGSEA come from the germline V gene. There are 14 residues in the CDR3. Trimming cost V 7 bases and J 7 bases, with 22 bases left between them. The sequencing input was PBMCs. The clonotype was recovered from a woman aged 40 to 55 in good health and CMV-seronegative. J is TRBJ1-2 and V is TRBV29-1, with D possibly being TRBD1 (5 bases). The CDR3, as DNA: TGCAGCGGGAGGGTGGGAAGGGGAGAGCGTGGCTACACCTTC. Its translation: CSGRVGRGERGYTF. The full variable domain, with the rest looked up from reference TRBV29-1 and TRBJ1-2, is SAVISQKPSRDICQRGTSLTIQCQVDSQVTMMFWYRQQPGQSLTLIATANQGSEATYESGFVIDKFPISRPNLTFSTLTVSNMSPEDSSIYLCSGRVGRGERGYTFGSGTRLTVV.